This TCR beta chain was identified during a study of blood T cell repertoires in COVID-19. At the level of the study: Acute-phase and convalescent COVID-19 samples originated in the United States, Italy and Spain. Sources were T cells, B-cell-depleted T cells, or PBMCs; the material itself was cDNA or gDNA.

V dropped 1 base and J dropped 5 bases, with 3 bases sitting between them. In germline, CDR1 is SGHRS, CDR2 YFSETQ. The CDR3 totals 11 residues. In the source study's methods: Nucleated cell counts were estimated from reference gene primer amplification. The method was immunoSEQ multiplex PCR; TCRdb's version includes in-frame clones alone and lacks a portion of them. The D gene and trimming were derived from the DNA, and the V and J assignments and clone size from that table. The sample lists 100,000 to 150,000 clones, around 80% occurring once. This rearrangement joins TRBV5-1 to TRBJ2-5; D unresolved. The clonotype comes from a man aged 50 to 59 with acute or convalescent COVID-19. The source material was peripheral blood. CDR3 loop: CASSLRETQYF. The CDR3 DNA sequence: TGCGCCAGCAGCTTGCGGGAGACCCAGTACTTC. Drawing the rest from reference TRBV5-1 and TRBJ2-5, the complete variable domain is KAGVTQTPRYLIKTRGQQVTLSCSPISGHRSVSWYQQTPGQGLQFLFEYFSETQRNKGNFPGRFSGRQFSNSRSEMNVSTLELGDSALYLCASSLRETQYFGPGTRLLVL.